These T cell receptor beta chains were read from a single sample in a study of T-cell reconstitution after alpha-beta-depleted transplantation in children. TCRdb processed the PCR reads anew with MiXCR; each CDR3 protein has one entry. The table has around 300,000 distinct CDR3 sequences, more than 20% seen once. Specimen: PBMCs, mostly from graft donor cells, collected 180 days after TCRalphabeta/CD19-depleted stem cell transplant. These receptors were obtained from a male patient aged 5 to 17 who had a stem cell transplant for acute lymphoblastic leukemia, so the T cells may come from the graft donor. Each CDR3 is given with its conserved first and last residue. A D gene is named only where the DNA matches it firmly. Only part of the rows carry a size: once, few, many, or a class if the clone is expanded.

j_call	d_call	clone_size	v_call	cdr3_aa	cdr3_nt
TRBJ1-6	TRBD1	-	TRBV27	CASSYRGNSPLHF	TGTGCCAGCAGTTACAGGGGAAATTCACCCCTCCACTTT
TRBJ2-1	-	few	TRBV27	CASSSTIDIDEQFF	TGTGCCAGCAGTAGCACTATAGACATCGATGAGCAGTTCTTC
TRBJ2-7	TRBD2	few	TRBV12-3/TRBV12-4	CASRGRDYHREQYF	TGTGCCAGCAGGGGCCGGGACTACCACCGGGAGCAGTACTTC
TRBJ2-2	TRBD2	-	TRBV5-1	CASSLTRTSGELFF	TGCGCCAGCAGCCTCACTCGGACTAGCGGTGAGCTGTTTTTT
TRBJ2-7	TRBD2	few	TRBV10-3	CAISDLAGAYEQYF	TGTGCCATCAGTGATCTAGCGGGGGCCTACGAGCAGTACTTC
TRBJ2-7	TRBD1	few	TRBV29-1	CSVDRGPSYEQYF	TGCAGCGTGGACAGGGGCCCCTCCTACGAGCAGTACTTC
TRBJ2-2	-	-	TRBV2	CASSVSYYSNTGELFF	TGTGCCAGCAGTGTGAGTTACTACTCGAACACCGGGGAGCTGTTTTTT
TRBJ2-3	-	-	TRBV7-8	CASSLLGSGTDTQYF	TGTGCCAGCAGCTTACTGGGGAGTGGGACGGATACGCAGTATTTT
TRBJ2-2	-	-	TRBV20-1	CSARSGTNTGELFF	TGCAGTGCTAGATCCGGGACGAACACCGGGGAGCTGTTTTTT
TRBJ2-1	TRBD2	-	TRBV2	CASRGLWGGNEQFF	TGTGCCAGCCGGGGACTATGGGGCGGGAATGAGCAGTTCTTC
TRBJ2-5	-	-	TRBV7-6	CASSLLGPGIMETQYF	TGTGCCAGCAGCCTCTTAGGTCCGGGAATCATGGAGACCCAGTACTTC
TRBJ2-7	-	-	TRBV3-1	CASSQVLTGPYEQYF	TGTGCCAGCAGCCAAGTCCTGACAGGTCCATACGAGCAGTACTTC
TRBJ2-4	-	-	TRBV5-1	CASSRWGGIYIQYF	TGCGCCAGCAGCCGCTGGGGCGGGATCTACATTCAGTACTTC
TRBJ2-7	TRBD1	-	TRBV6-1	CASSARDRGSYEQYF	TGTGCCAGCAGTGCCCGGGACAGGGGTTCTTACGAGCAGTACTTC
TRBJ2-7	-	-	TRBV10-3	CAISGGLEQYF	TGTGCCATCAGCGGGGGTCTCGAGCAGTACTTC
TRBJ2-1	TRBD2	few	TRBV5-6	CASSLGIAGTSYNEQFF	TGTGCCAGCAGCTTGGGGATAGCGGGAACCTCCTACAATGAGCAGTTCTTC
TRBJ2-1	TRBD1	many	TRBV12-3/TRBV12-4	CASSFWDRASGEQFF	TGTGCCAGCAGTTTTTGGGACAGGGCTTCCGGGGAGCAGTTCTTC
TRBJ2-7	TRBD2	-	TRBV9	CASSPRVAGDEQYF	TGTGCCAGCAGCCCCCGGGTAGCGGGAGACGAGCAGTACTTC
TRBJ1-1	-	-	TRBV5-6	CASSFRAGVRNTEAFF	TGTGCCAGCAGCTTTCGGGCGGGGGTGAGGAACACTGAAGCTTTCTTT
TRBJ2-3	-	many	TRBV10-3	CAISGHESTDTQYF	TGTGCCATCAGTGGGCACGAGTCCACAGATACGCAGTATTTT
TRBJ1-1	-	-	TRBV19	CASSVHSNTEAFF	TGTGCCAGTAGTGTTCACTCGAACACTGAAGCTTTCTTT
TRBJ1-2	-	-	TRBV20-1	CSAREEGPYGYTF	TGCAGTGCTAGAGAAGAGGGTCCCTATGGCTACACCTTC
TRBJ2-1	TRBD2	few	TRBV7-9	CASSLATSGSWNEQFF	TGTGCCAGCAGCTTAGCGACTAGCGGGAGTTGGAATGAGCAGTTCTTC
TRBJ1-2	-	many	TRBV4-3	CASSQQIQGYYGYTF	TGCGCCAGCAGCCAACAAATACAGGGATACTATGGCTACACCTTC
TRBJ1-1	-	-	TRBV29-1	CSVGRLFEAFF	TGCAGCGTAGGACGGCTTTTTGAAGCTTTCTTT
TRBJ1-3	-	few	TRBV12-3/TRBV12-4	CASSFRTGISGNTIYF	TGTGCCAGCAGTTTCAGAACAGGGATCTCTGGAAACACCATATATTTT
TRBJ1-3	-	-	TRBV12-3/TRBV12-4	CASESQDRVSGNTIYF	TGTGCCAGTGAGTCTCAGGACAGAGTCTCTGGAAACACCATATATTTT
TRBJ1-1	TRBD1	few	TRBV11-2	CASSYRGKNTEAFF	TGTGCCAGCAGCTACAGGGGGAAGAACACTGAAGCTTTCTTT
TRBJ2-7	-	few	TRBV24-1	CAPERGTEGPYEQYF	TGTGCCCCTGAACGAGGGACTGAGGGCCCCTACGAGCAGTACTTC
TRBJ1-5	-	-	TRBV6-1	CASSLGDTQPQHF	TGTGCCAGCAGCCTAGGGGACACACAGCCCCAGCATTTT
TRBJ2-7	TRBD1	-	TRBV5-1	CASSLQGALEQYF	TGCGCCAGCAGCTTACAGGGGGCCCTCGAGCAGTACTTC
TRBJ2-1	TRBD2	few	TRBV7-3	CASSLTSGRYSYNEQFF	TGTGCCAGCAGCTTGACTAGCGGGAGGTATTCCTACAATGAGCAGTTCTTC
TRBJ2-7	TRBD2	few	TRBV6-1	CASSEPGLGVSYEQYF	TGTGCCAGCAGTGAACCGGGACTAGGTGTGTCCTACGAGCAGTACTTC
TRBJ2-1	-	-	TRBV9	CASSPLRDINEQFF	TGTGCCAGCAGCCCCTTGAGGGACATCAATGAGCAGTTCTTC
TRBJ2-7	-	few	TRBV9	CASSRLPSQEGYEQYF	TGTGCCAGCAGCCGACTACCATCCCAGGAAGGCTACGAGCAGTACTTC
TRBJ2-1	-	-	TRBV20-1	CSARVGGFYNEQFF	TGCAGTGCTAGAGTGGGGGGATTCTACAATGAGCAGTTCTTC
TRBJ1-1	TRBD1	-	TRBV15	CATSSRDRGNTEAFF	TGTGCCACCAGCAGTAGGGACAGGGGGAACACTGAAGCTTTCTTT
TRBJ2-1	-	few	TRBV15	CATKERTYNEQFF	TGTGCCACCAAGGAGCGGACATACAATGAGCAGTTCTTC